Below are 19 T cell receptor beta chains sequenced from a single sample in a study of T-cell memory formation after mild COVID-19. TCRdb reprocessed the 5' RACE reads via MiXCR and lists one record per CDR3 protein. The sample includes approximately 410,000 distinct CDR3 sequences, 20% to 30% of them seen just once. The specimen was PBMCs or a T cell subset sorted from them (not recorded which). The receptors originated from an adult woman who had mild COVID-19 (a few samples of this study predate the infection). Cell type and time point are not known.

Only a few counts were recorded for this clonotype. This rearrangement joins TRBV20-1 to TRBJ2-7, with D perhaps matching TRBD1 (6 bases). V lost 3 bases to trimming and J lost 3 bases, with 12 bases between them. Germline assignment: CDR1 DFQATT and CDR2 SNEGSKA (reference sequence). CDR3 length: 13 amino acids. CDR3 sequence: CSASEQGDYEQYF. The CDR3 region has the DNA TGCAGTGCTAGTGAACAGGGCGACTACGAGCAGTACTTC.

The rearrangement uses TRBV7-9 and TRBJ1-4, with 9 bases that match TRBD1. The junction had 14 bases not matched to a gene; V was cut back by 5 bases and J by 10 bases. The CDR3 length is 16 residues. Germline values: CDR1 SEHNR, CDR2 FQNEAQ (reference sequence). CDR3: CASSETGGAASGKLFF. The CDR3 coding sequence is TGTGCCAGCAGCGAAACAGGGGGCGCTGCTTCCGGAAAACTGTTTTTT.

This clonotype was counted between two and nine times. The chain employs TRBV11-2 and TRBJ2-7, with D unclear. There are 15 residues in the CDR3. The germline V and J ends were trimmed by 0 bases and 7 bases, with 16 bases remaining between them. Per the germline V gene, CDR1 is SGHAT and CDR2 is FQNNGV. The DNA for the CDR3 is TGTGCCAGCAGCTTAGAACTGACCGAGTTGGAGGAGCAGTACTTC. It yields the protein CASSLELTELEEQYF.

V gene TRBV7-8 combines with J gene TRBJ1-1; a weak D match, TRBD1 (5 bases). This CDR3 region has 15 residues. The ends were cut back, 3 bases at V and 1 base at J, with 12 bases in the middle. The germline V gene encodes CDR1 SGHVS and CDR2 FQNEAQ. CDR3 sequence reads: CASSFDSRQNTEAFF. CDR3 sequence (DNA): TGTGCCAGCAGCTTCGACAGCCGACAGAACACTGAAGCTTTCTTT.

As for this clonotype: A read error may produce the germline difference seen at one junction end. V is TRBV28 and J is TRBJ2-3, with 13 nucleotides matching TRBD2. The CDR3 runs to 16 residues. Germline values: CDR1 MDHEN, CDR2 SYDVKM. CDR3 in DNA: TGTGCCACCAGTATCGGACTAGCGGGGGCCTCCGCTACGCAGTATTTT. Its protein product is CATSIGLAGASATQYF.

The V gene is TRBV3-1, the J gene TRBJ2-1; the match to TRBD2 covers 9 bases. Germline V CDR1 and CDR2: LGHDT, YNNKEL (reference sequence). After removal of 2 bases from V and 8 bases from J, the junction contained 10 bases not matched to a gene. CDR3 length: 16 amino acids. The DNA of the CDR3 is TGTGCCAGCAGCCAAAGGACTAGCGCGGGAAGGGATGAGCAGTTCTTC. The encoded protein is CASSQRTSAGRDEQFF.

There are a few counts of this clonotype. This chain uses TRBV5-1 with TRBJ2-1; D may be TRBD1 (6 bases). Trimming removed 3 bases at V and 4 bases at J, with 14 bases between. The CDR3 extends over 15 amino acids. Germline CDR1 is SGHRS and CDR2 is YFSETQ. The CDR3 loop is CASSWPGAGYNEQFF. As DNA, the CDR3 is TGCGCCAGCAGCTGGCCAGGGGCTGGGTACAATGAGCAGTTCTTC.

This clonotype was found a few times. This chain links TRBV6-1 with TRBJ1-1; TRBD1 aligns across 7 bases. V dropped 2 bases and J dropped 4; count of bases not matched to a gene: 7. The CDR3 totals 15 residues. Germline values: CDR1 MNHNS, CDR2 SASEGT. This CDR3 is CASSEMTGMFTEAFF. CDR3 sequence (DNA): TGTGCCAGCAGTGAAATGACAGGGATGTTCACTGAAGCTTTCTTT.

This chain joins TRBV6-6 and TRBJ2-2; the D is unclear. CDR1 and CDR2 (germline): MNHNY, SVGAGI (reference sequence). The ends were cut back, 0 bases at V and 6 bases at J, with 2 bases in the middle. The CDR3 extends over 12 amino acids. The CDR3 coding sequence is TGTGCCAGCAGTTACTCTGCCGGGGAGCTGTTTTTT. This codes for CASSYSAGELFF.

This chain connects TRBV2 to TRBJ1-1; D is undetermined. Germline V lookup: CDR1 SNHLY, CDR2 FYNNEI. The V end was cut by 3 bases, the J end by 2 bases, with 7 bases between. CDR3 length equals 13 residues. CDR3 sequence: CASSDPLNTEAFF. CDR3 nucleotides: TGTGCCAGCAGTGACCCTCTTAACACTGAAGCTTTCTTT.

This clonotype showed up just a few times. V is TRBV19 and J is TRBJ1-2, with D tentatively TRBD1 (6 bases). The CDR3 consists of 13 residues. The V end was cut by 10 bases, the J end by 4 bases, with 16 bases between. From germline, CDR1 is LNHDA and CDR2 SQIVND (reference sequence). CDR3 loop: CATMGGFGYGYTF. CDR3 coding DNA: TGTGCCACCATGGGGGGCTTTGGCTATGGCTACACCTTC.

CDR3 sequence reads: CASSLDREDEQYF. CDR3 DNA sequence: TGTGCCAGCAGCTTAGATAGGGAGGACGAGCAGTACTTC. This chain joins TRBV7-2 and TRBJ2-7, with TRBD2 as a possible D gene (6 bases). V gave up 1 base and J gave up 5 bases, with 9 bases separating them. There are 13 residues in the CDR3. Germline CDR1 SGHTA, CDR2 FQGNSA.

This clonotype showed up just a few times. The chain links TRBV20-1 to TRBJ2-1; 8 bases match TRBD2. This CDR3 spans 14 amino acids. The V gene end was trimmed by 5 bases and the J gene end by 2 bases; junction bases not matched to a gene: 5. From germline, CDR1 is DFQATT and CDR2 SNEGSKA (reference sequence). For the CDR3, the DNA is TGCAGTGCTCCAGCGGGGGTGACCTACAATGAGCAGTTCTTC. Translation: CSAPAGVTYNEQFF.

This clonotype was counted between two and nine times. The chain has TRBV5-1 and TRBJ2-5, with D unresolved. V lost 5 bases and J 5 bases, leaving 7 bases between the germline ends. The CDR3 sequence is 11 residues long. CDR1 SGHRS and CDR2 YFSETQ come from the germline V gene. For the CDR3, the DNA is TGCGCCAGCAGGCCCGGGGAGACCCAGTACTTC. It translates to CASRPGETQYF.

This CDR3 reads CSARDRGATIQPQHF. In DNA, the CDR3 is TGCAGTGCTAGAGATCGGGGGGCGACCATTCAGCCCCAGCATTTT. This chain joins TRBV20-1 and TRBJ1-5, with D perhaps matching TRBD1 (6 bases). Trimming left V 0 bases short and J 6 bases short, with 15 bases between. Looked up from germline, CDR1 is DFQATT and CDR2 is SNEGSKA (reference sequence). This CDR3 has 15 residues.

This clonotype was found many times. The CDR3 DNA is TGTGCCAGCAGCTTAGCTTACAGGATTTTAACCGGGGAGCTGTTTTTT. Translation: CASSLAYRILTGELFF. V is TRBV7-2 and J is TRBJ2-2; possible D gene TRBD1, 5 bases. Trimming left V 0 bases short and J 5 bases short, with 13 bases between. This CDR3 has 16 residues. Germline CDR1 reads SGHTA; CDR2 reads FQGNSA.

This clonotype was detected a few times. V is TRBV2 and J is TRBJ1-5; 9 bases are a match to TRBD1. CDR1 is SNHLY, CDR2 FYNNEI, per germline. The CDR3 extends over 14 amino acids. V gave up 7 bases and J gave up 7 bases; unmatched junction bases: 8. The CDR3 region has the DNA TGTGCCAGCACCCTCACAGGGGGCAGACAGCCCCAGCATTTT. This sequence encodes CASTLTGGRQPQHF. The full variable domain, in which reference TRBV2 and TRBJ1-5 provide the parts outside the CDR3, is EPEVTQTPSHQVTQMGQEVILRCVPISNHLYFYWYRQILGQKVEFLVSFYNNEISEKSEIFDDQFSVERPDGSNFTLKIRSTKLEDSAMYFCASTLTGGRQPQHFGDGTRLSIL.

CDR3 coding DNA: TGTGCCTGGAGGGGGTACAGCATGAACACTGAAGCTTTCTTT. Translating gives CAWRGYSMNTEAFF. This chain links TRBV30 with TRBJ1-1, with D uncertain. V lost 3 bases, J lost 0 bases, and 11 bases lay in between. Germline V gives CDR1 GTSNPN, CDR2 SVGIG (reference sequence). This CDR3 has 14 amino acids. The variable domain in full, completed from reference TRBV30 and TRBJ1-1, reads SQTIHQWPATLVQPVGSPLSLECTVEGTSNPNLYWYRQAAGRGLQLLFYSVGIGQISSEVPQNLSASRPQDRQFILSSKKLLLSDSGFYLCAWRGYSMNTEAFFGQGTRLTVV.

The gene calls are TRBV29-1 and TRBJ2-5, with D possibly being TRBD2 (6 bases). This CDR3 region has 12 residues. V was pared by 7 bases and J by 5 bases, with 14 bases between. The germline V gene has CDR1 SQVTM and CDR2 ANQGSEA. CDR3 DNA sequence: TGCAGCGCCTTCAGAGGGAGGGAGACCCAGTACTTC. It yields the protein CSAFRGRETQYF. Using reference TRBV29-1 and TRBJ2-5 for the parts outside the CDR3, the full variable domain is SAVISQKPSRDICQRGTSLTIQCQVDSQVTMMFWYRQQPGQSLTLIATANQGSEATYESGFVIDKFPISRPNLTFSTLTVSNMSPEDSSIYLCSAFRGRETQYFGPGTRLLVL.